The clone carrying this T cell receptor beta chain was picked up a small number of times. Its antigen remains unknown. Construction of the TCRbeta library involved unique molecular identifiers. TCRdb used MiXCR to reprocess the PCR reads, holding one entry per CDR3 protein. Of about 440,000 distinct CDR3 sequences in the sample, 43% were seen once. After removal of 4 bases from V and 6 bases from J, the junction contained 20 bases not matched to a gene. Germline loops: CDR1 DFQATT, CDR2 SNEGSKA (reference sequence). The CDR3 consists of 18 residues. This entry comes from a study of T-cell reconstitution after alpha-beta-depleted transplantation in children. The study, taken as a whole, reports: Newly produced T cells mostly accounted for T-cell counts and diversity one year post-transplant.

This clonotype was sampled from a girl aged 2 to 10 with aplastic anemia, due to receive a stem cell transplant. The material sequenced was PBMCs, taken before TCRalphabeta/CD19-depleted stem cell transplant. The chain recombines TRBV20-1 with TRBJ2-1; 8 bases map to TRBD1. The CDR3: CSAMSGTGSRDNTNEQFF. The CDR3 bases are TGCAGTGCTATGTCCGGGACAGGCTCACGGGACAACACCAATGAGCAGTTCTTC.